A single sample is the source of the 15 T cell receptor beta chains below, sequenced in a study of T cell responses to AZD1222 COVID-19 vaccine (dated by TCRdb to the early 2020s). This specimen's time point label, per the study, means: baseline before first vaccination. Libraries were prepared through the immunoSEQ multiplex PCR assay. TCRdb's version of the immuneACCESS table is confined to in-frame rearrangements and falls short of the full clone set. An unresolved V gene accounts for under half of the shortfall where checked; the remainder is of unknown origin. For this sample the table gives approximately 120,000 clones, of which over 90% were detected only once. In total, the top ten clones hold about 1% of the sample. Sequenced here: peripheral blood, sampled on day 0 of AZD1222 vaccination. Every receptor here comes from an adult in good health.

The rearrangement joins TRBV25-1 to TRBJ2-2, with D perhaps given as TRBD1 or TRBD2 (5 bases each). Deletions cut 0 bases from V and 1 base from J, with 9 bases between. The CDR3 has 16 amino acids. Germline V gene data show CDR1 as MGHDK and CDR2 as SYGVNS. The CDR3 spells CASSEYGTGNTGELFF. In nucleotides, the CDR3 is TGTGCCAGCAGTGAATATGGGACGGGGAACACCGGGGAGCTGTTTTTT.

This chain connects TRBV4-1 to TRBJ2-7, with D possibly TRBD2 on 5 matching bases. Germline V gene lookup returns CDR1 MGHRA and CDR2 YSYEKL. Between the trimmed V and J ends, which lost 0 bases and 3 bases, there was a span of 9 bases. The CDR3 covers 14 residues. CDR3 DNA: TGCGCCAGCAGCCAAGATCACGGGGACTACGAGCAGTACTTC. It encodes CASSQDHGDYEQYF.

The V call is TRBV7-8, the J call TRBJ1-5, with a weak D call TRBD1 (5 bases). V lost 5 bases and J 0 bases, leaving 11 bases between the germline ends. This CDR3 has 15 amino acids. Germline V gene data show CDR1 as SGHVS and CDR2 as FQNEAQ. The CDR3 bases are TGTGCCAGCAGCCGGGGCTTATATAGCAATCAGCCCCAGCATTTT. Translated, it gives CASSRGLYSNQPQHF. Combining the CDR3 with reference TRBV7-8 and TRBJ1-5 gives the whole variable domain GAGVSQSPRYKVAKRGQDVALRCDPISGHVSLFWYQQALGQGPEFLTYFQNEAQLDKSGLPSDRFFAERPEGSVSTLKIQRTQQEDSAVYLCASSRGLYSNQPQHFGDGTRLSIL.

The chain is built from TRBV11-2 and TRBJ2-3; D not resolved. The CDR3 covers 13 residues. Trimming pared 2 bases from V and 6 bases from J, leaving 9 bases between. CDR1 SGHAT and CDR2 FQNNGV come from the germline V gene. CDR3: CASSLRVSDTQYF. DNA for the CDR3: TGTGCCAGCAGCTTAAGGGTATCCGATACGCAGTATTTT.

The chain couples TRBV25-1 to TRBJ1-2; no definite D call. Germline V gene sequence: CDR1 MGHDK, CDR2 SYGVNS. The CDR3 consists of 12 residues. Trimming stripped 6 bases from V and 2 bases from J, with 7 bases between. The DNA of the CDR3 is TGTGCCAGCAGGAGTGTAAACTATGGCTACACCTTC. This translates into CASRSVNYGYTF.

DNA for the CDR3: TGTGCCAGCCAAACCTTTACAGGGAACACTGAAGCTTTCTTT. As protein: CASQTFTGNTEAFF. This chain links TRBV18 with TRBJ1-1, with a weak D call TRBD1 (5 bases). In germline, CDR1 is KGHSH, CDR2 LQKENI. The CDR3 is made up of 14 amino acids. Between the trimmed V and J ends, which lost 8 bases and 1 base, there was a span of 14 bases.

The chain carries TRBV7-2 and TRBJ2-3, with 8 positions matching TRBD2. The CDR3 contains 15 residues. CDR1 is SGHTA, CDR2 FQGNSA, per germline. The ends lost 3 bases at V and 5 bases at J; junction bases unmatched: 7. In nucleotides, the CDR3 is TGTGCCAGCAGCTTCTACCGGGAGGGTGTAGATACGCAGTATTTT. The encoded protein is CASSFYREGVDTQYF.

The rearrangement uses TRBV3-1 (or the pseudogene TRBV3-2) and TRBJ2-1, with D unresolved. The CDR3 is 11 amino acids. V lost 0 bases, J lost 6 bases, and 0 bases lay in between. CDR1 and CDR2 from the germline V gene are LGHDT and YNNKEL (reference sequence). As DNA, the CDR3 is TGTGCCAGCAGCCAAGACAATGAGCAGTTCTTC. The encoded protein is CASSQDNEQFF.

The rearrangement uses TRBV9 and TRBJ1-1, with 9 nucleotides matching TRBD1. The germline V gene has CDR1 SGDLS and CDR2 YYNGEE. With V trimmed by 0 bases and J by 4 bases, 4 bases remained unmatched. The CDR3 has 15 amino acids. The CDR3 loop reads CASSVDRTGVTEAFF. CDR3 DNA: TGTGCCAGCAGCGTAGACAGGACAGGGGTCACTGAAGCTTTCTTT.

This chain uses TRBV6-5 with TRBJ1-3; D call uncertain. The ends were cut back, 5 bases at V and 0 bases at J, with 8 bases in the middle. The germline V gene encodes CDR1 MNHEY and CDR2 SVGAGI. The CDR3 extends over 14 amino acids. The CDR3 nucleotides are TGTGCCAGCAGTCACGGGGTCTCTGGAAACACCATATATTTT. Protein product: CASSHGVSGNTIYF.

V gene TRBV18 combines with J gene TRBJ1-1, with 9 bases aligning to TRBD1. The CDR3 is made up of 16 amino acids. The germline gives CDR1 KGHSH, CDR2 LQKENI. With V trimmed by 2 bases and J by 0 bases, 4 bases remained unmatched. The CDR3 sequence is CASSPTGTGMNTEAFF. The CDR3 DNA reads as TGTGCCAGCTCACCAACTGGGACAGGGATGAACACTGAAGCTTTCTTT.

The chain employs TRBV7-9 and TRBJ1-2; a weak D match, TRBD1 (5 bases). Between the trimmed V and J ends, which lost 2 bases and 4 bases, there was a span of 11 bases. CDR1 SEHNR and CDR2 FQNEAQ come from the germline V gene (reference sequence). This CDR3 comprises 14 residues. The CDR3 DNA sequence: TGTGCCAGCAGCTTATCCCAGGGTCCCTATGGCTACACCTTC. Translated, it gives CASSLSQGPYGYTF.

The chain has TRBV5-1 and TRBJ1-5; D is unresolved. CDR1 SGHRS and CDR2 YFSETQ come from the germline V gene. V lost 1 base and J 4 bases, leaving 15 bases between the germline ends. The CDR3 runs to 16 residues. DNA of the CDR3: TGCGCCAGCAGCTTGAGGGCAGAACAATTTAATCAGCCCCAGCATTTT. It is translated as CASSLRAEQFNQPQHF.

The chain is built from TRBV10-2 and TRBJ2-7; D remains unclear. The germline V gene has CDR1 WSHSY and CDR2 SAAADI. The CDR3 loop spans 14 amino acids. Trimming pared 7 bases from V and 0 bases from J, leaving 13 bases between. CDR3 coding DNA: TGCGCCAGCACGGGTAGGATAAGCTCCTACGAGCAGTACTTC. This sequence encodes CASTGRISSYEQYF.

The rearrangement uses TRBV6-5 and TRBJ1-6; perhaps TRBD1 as D (6 bases). The V gene's germline CDR1 is MNHEY and CDR2 SVGAGI. The CDR3 runs to 15 residues. The germline V and J ends were trimmed by 6 bases and 10 bases, with 19 bases remaining between them. The CDR3 spells CASRGHGLRDSPLHF. The CDR3 nucleotides are TGTGCCAGCAGGGGACATGGATTGAGGGACTCACCCCTCCACTTT.